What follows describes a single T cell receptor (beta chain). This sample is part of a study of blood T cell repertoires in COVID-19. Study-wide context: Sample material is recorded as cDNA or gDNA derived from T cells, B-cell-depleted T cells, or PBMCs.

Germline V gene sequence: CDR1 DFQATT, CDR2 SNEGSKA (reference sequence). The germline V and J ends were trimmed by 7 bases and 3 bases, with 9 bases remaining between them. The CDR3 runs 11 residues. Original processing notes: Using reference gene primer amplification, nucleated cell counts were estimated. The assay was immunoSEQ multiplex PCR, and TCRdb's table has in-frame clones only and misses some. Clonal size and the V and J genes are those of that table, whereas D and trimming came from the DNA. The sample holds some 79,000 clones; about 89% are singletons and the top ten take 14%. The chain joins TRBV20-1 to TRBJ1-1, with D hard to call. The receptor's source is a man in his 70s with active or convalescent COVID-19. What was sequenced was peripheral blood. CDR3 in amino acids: CSVPLYTEAFF. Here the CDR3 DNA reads TGCAGTGTTCCCCTTTACACTGAAGCTTTCTTT.